These 7 T cell receptor beta chains originate from one sample sequenced in a study of blood T cell repertoires in COVID-19. The table came from immunoSEQ multiplex PCR; TCRdb's copy has only in-frame clones and leaves some out. The profile shows hundreds of thousands of clones, roughly 90% of them singletons. The sample consisted of PBMCs or T cells enriched from blood (not recorded which). These receptors all stem from a woman aged 25 to 39 who had recovered from COVID-19.

The rearrangement uses TRBV21-1 and TRBJ2-1; TRBD2, as called in the table, went unchecked against the DNA. TRBV21-1 is an annotated pseudogene. This CDR3 is built from 19 residues. CDR3 nucleotides: TGTGCCAGCAGCGAGCTAGCCTGCCGGGAGGGGTGGTTGTACAATGAGCAGTTCTTC. Translating gives CASSELACREGWLYNEQFF.

The chain is built from TRBV7-9 and TRBJ2-7; D may be TRBD2 (6 bases). The CDR3 totals 14 residues. Trimming took off 4 bases at V and 7 bases at J, with 17 bases between the two ends. Germline V gene sequence: CDR1 SEHNR, CDR2 FQNEAQ (reference sequence). The CDR3 DNA reads TGTGCCAGCAGCTGGGCTAGCGTCTCGAGTGAGCAGTACTTC. It codes for CASSWASVSSEQYF.

The gene calls are TRBV18 and TRBJ2-7; D is perhaps TRBD1 (5 bases). Germline V gene lookup returns CDR1 KGHSH and CDR2 LQKENI. Trimming stripped 5 bases from V and 3 bases from J, with 23 bases between. The CDR3 runs 17 residues. The CDR3 loop is CASSSLPRQGSGYEQYF. The CDR3 DNA reads as TGTGCCAGCTCATCTTTGCCCCGTCAGGGATCGGGCTACGAGCAGTACTTC.

This chain uses TRBV4-2 with TRBJ2-2; D not certain. Germline CDR1 is LGHNA and CDR2 is YNFKEQ. This CDR3 is built from 13 residues. The germline V and J ends were trimmed by 6 bases and 7 bases, with 12 bases remaining between them. The CDR3 DNA sequence: TGTGCCAGCAGTCCTACGAGATACGGGGAGCTGTTTTTT. Protein product: CASSPTRYGELFF.

V is TRBV6-6 and J is TRBJ1-2, with D perhaps TRBD1 (5 bases). Germline loops: CDR1 MNHNY, CDR2 SVGAGI (reference sequence). This CDR3 region has 16 residues. V dropped 0 bases and J dropped 2 bases, with 13 bases sitting between them. The CDR3 loop reads CASSYSGGVPNYGYTF. The CDR3 DNA follows: TGTGCCAGCAGTTACTCTGGAGGGGTTCCCAACTATGGCTACACCTTC.

The chain has TRBV6-2 or TRBV6-3 and TRBJ2-7; TRBD1 is a possible D gene (6 bases). Germline V gene lookup returns CDR1 MNHEY and CDR2 SVGEGT. This CDR3 has 13 residues. V lost 4 bases and J lost 9, with 16 bases in between. The CDR3, as DNA: TGTGCCAGCAGTTTCGGACAGCCCCAAGGGCAGTACTTC. This sequence encodes CASSFGQPQGQYF.

This chain joins TRBV12-3 or TRBV12-4 and TRBJ2-7; D uncertain. The CDR3 covers 13 residues. The V gene lost 3 bases and the J gene lost 2 bases, with 8 bases spanning the gap. For the CDR3, the DNA is TGTGCCAGCAGTTTGGCCCTCCCCTACGAGCAGTACTTC. Amino acids: CASSLALPYEQYF.